This TCR beta chain was identified in a study of blood T cell repertoires in COVID-19. Study-level background: COVID-19 samples, acute and convalescent, were from the United States, Italy and Spain. PBMCs, B-cell-depleted T cells, or T cells provided the cDNA or gDNA that made up the material.

In the study's own analysis: Amplification with reference gene primers provided the estimates of nucleated cell counts. Measured with immunoSEQ multiplex PCR; TCRdb has only the in-frame clones, and not every one. V, J and clone size were drawn from that table, and D and trimming were deduced from the DNA. Of some 360,000 clones listed, about 90% are singletons. Seattle-derived patients entered the study during active infection and were followed longitudinally. The specimen was peripheral blood. The TCR sequence derives from an older woman with COVID-19, enrolled during active disease.

This chain's CDR3 is CASSFGLNYGYTF. The CDR3 nucleotides are TGTGCCAGCAGCTTCGGACTTAACTATGGCTACACCTTC. This chain connects TRBV7-9 to TRBJ1-2, with D unclear. Trimming left V 3 bases short and J 1 base short, with 6 bases between. The germline gives CDR1 SEHNR, CDR2 FQNEAQ (reference sequence). This CDR3 contains 13 residues.